This T cell receptor beta chain was observed in a study of cytomegalovirus exposure and HLA in healthy donors. With 60 Vbeta and 13 Jbeta primers, the PCR was carried out. Clones were read by immunoSEQ multiplex PCR, and TCRdb kept only the in-frame ones, dropping some. The table has tens of thousands of clones, roughly 80% seen once. There are 16 residues in the CDR3. CDR1 is MGHRA, CDR2 YSYEKL, per germline. With 4 bases removed from V and 4 bases from J, the gap between germline ends came to 16 bases. The sequencing sample was made of PBMCs. This chain connects TRBV4-1 to TRBJ1-4; the D gene is possibly TRBD1 (5 bases). The TCR sequence derives from a girl aged 2-10 years in good health and CMV-seropositive. The CDR3, as DNA: TGCGCCAGCAGCCTCCAGGAGGGCAGGGATAATGAAAAACTGTTTTTT. Translation gives CASSLQEGRDNEKLFF.